Reported below is one T cell receptor (beta chain). The table lists this clonotype with many counts. Its specific antigen is unknown. Base quality data are lacking; no much larger clone is found one base away. The library was built by means of multiplex PCR. Sequencing took place on an Illumina HiSeq 4000. iRepertoire HTBI primers and Arm-PCR amplification of CDR3 regions were used to construct TCR beta libraries. PCR products were gel purified before sequencing. In the source study's methods: Gene usage analysis of CDR3 amino acid clonotypes used the 62 TRBV and fewer than 15 TRBJ segments found across samples. Filtered high-quality paired reads were merged into contigs using COPE and FqMerger. Contigs were aligned with BLAST to IMGT TRBV, TRBD and TRBJ reference genes, and CDR3 was defined per IMGT. Clonotypes above 0.1% frequency were classified as highly expanded clones. Repertoire diversity was measured by Shannon entropy, and V-J evenness by the Gini coefficient. Clonotypes shared by more than one individual were considered public. The raw public reads went through TCRdb reprocessing: fastp at Q25, MiXCR clone calling, in-frame beta chains kept. Rows are combined by CDR3 protein, so each entry shows the most common genes and DNA. It is TCRdb's table, rather than the study itself, that gives the V and J calls and clone size. This sample is represented by approximately 210,000 distinct CDR3 sequences; 18% of them were singletons. 22% of the sample is taken by the ten largest.

The time point label, read with the paper, signifies: newly diagnosed GD, antithyroid drugs for less than 3 months. For both TCR sequencing and RNA sequencing, RNA was extracted from PBMCs in TRIzol. The diagnosis of Graves' disease followed American Thyroid Association guidelines. Recruitment of patients was carried out at an endocrinology department in Xi'an, China. Each patient gave about 10 milliliters of peripheral blood, collected in an EDTA anticoagulant tube. Ficoll Paque Plus density gradient separation was used to isolate PBMCs, and no further T cell sorting was performed. An Agilent 2100 Bioanalyzer and agarose gel were used to check RNA quality, while a NanoDrop 2000 measured RNA concentration. This sample stems from a study of regulatory T cells in long-lasting Graves disease (dated by TCRdb to 2020 to 2023). Regarding the complete study: Patients with newly diagnosed Graves' disease had been on antithyroid drugs for under 3 months. Peripheral blood TCR sequencing and RNA sequencing compared persistent Graves' disease patients with newly diagnosed Graves' disease patients. A total of about 35 samples underwent TCR sequencing, from about 13 patients with persistent Graves' disease and about 20 patients with newly diagnosed Graves' disease. The study was conducted in China and was registered as a clinical trial. Overall study outcomes, separate from this receptor: The small sample size was acknowledged by the authors as a limitation that may reduce accuracy. Sequencing and analysis were restricted to the TCR beta chain. More public clonotypes were shared among persistent patients (fewer than 3,000) than among newly diagnosed patients (just under 1,000). The study examined only peripheral blood because the primary lesion, thyroid tissue, could not be accessed. TRBV28, TRBJ1-2 and TRBJ2-5 were preferentially used in persistent disease, while TRBV20-1 and TRBJ2-1 were favored in newly diagnosed disease. Lower TCR Shannon entropy and fewer highly expanded clones were observed in persistent Graves' disease patients than in newly diagnosed patients, which suggested clonal expansion.

The germline V gene provides CDR1 SGHRS and CDR2 YFSETQ. V and J lose 1 base and 6 bases, and a span of 10 bases separates them. The CDR3 has 14 amino acids, counting the end cysteine and phenylalanine. Only CDR3 DNA is held: 42 bases, read in frame from base 1. The clonotype was recovered from a female donor with Graves disease. The chain is made from TRBV5-1 and TRBJ2-2, with the D gene too uncertain to name. Material: peripheral blood mononuclear cells (PBMCs), obtained at new diagnosis, from a patient treated with antithyroid drugs. The nucleotides are TGCGCCAGCAGCTTGACGCTGACCCCCGGGGAGCTGTTTTTT. Translation gives CASSLTLTPGELFF.